These T cell receptor beta chains were read from a single sample in a study of T-cell reconstitution after alpha-beta-depleted transplantation in children. TCRdb reprocessed the PCR reads with MiXCR, giving one entry per CDR3 protein. The sample lists nearly 550,000 distinct CDR3 sequences; about 18% were seen once. The specimen was PBMCs from the stem cell graft donor, collected from the stem cell graft. The receptor source for this set is a human donor who donated a stem cell graft to a child with acute lymphoblastic leukemia. Each CDR3 is given without its conserved first and last residue.

j_call v_call cdr3_aa
TRBJ2-2 TRBV10-3 AISQIRDADNTGELF
TRBJ2-2 TRBV20-1 SAFTRGVFAGELF
TRBJ2-7 TRBV25-1 ASSGIIDARYEQY
TRBJ2-3 TRBV7-2 ASSPTRLAGADTQY
TRBJ1-4 TRBV5-1 ASSWEGQEKLF
TRBJ2-1 TRBV27 ASSLSIAASYNEQF
TRBJ2-7 TRBV7-2 ASSHDYATGGYEQY
TRBJ1-1 TRBV15 ATSGTGGWDTEAF
TRBJ1-3 TRBV5-1 ASSLDLGLGAFSGNTIY
TRBJ2-5 TRBV5-4 ASSLDPSGSLETQY
TRBJ1-5 TRBV5-1 ASSLEADRSNQPQH
TRBJ2-7 TRBV5-5 ASTVSNYEQY
TRBJ2-7 TRBV5-5 ASSLTGWSQY
TRBJ1-1 TRBV3-1 ASSQTRTEAF
TRBJ2-3 TRBV29-1 SVEVGRGDRGGRPSDTQY
TRBJ2-7 TRBV7-9 ASSSPTRQDYEQY
TRBJ1-2 TRBV9 ASSVLDRALDGYT
TRBJ2-3 TRBV24-1 ATSDFGPINTDTQY
TRBJ1-2 TRBV20-1 SAIPRVAMGGYT
TRBJ2-1 TRBV20-1 SAPWREGYNEQF
TRBJ2-7 TRBV5-1 ASSLGPTYEQY
TRBJ2-1 TRBV20-1 SAKGLGLAGVGYNEQF
TRBJ1-2 TRBV7-2 ASSLGTGAGEGYT
TRBJ1-5 TRBV11-2 ASRSGTRVNQPQH
TRBJ2-5 TRBV27 ASGPDHLGEETQY
TRBJ1-1 TRBV15 ATSRDLGGNTEAF
TRBJ1-1 TRBV12-3/TRBV12-4 ASSLEPEAGTEAF
TRBJ2-3 TRBV4-1 ASSLARGNTDTQY
TRBJ1-2 TRBV7-9 ASSLTTGTEIYGYT
TRBJ1-2 TRBV2 ATDLRTGGNYGYT
TRBJ2-1 TRBV12-3/TRBV12-4 ASSRSGLAGVDEQF
TRBJ1-2 TRBV5-1 ASSLAVTGTGVRHYGYT
TRBJ1-5 TRBV19 ASRPGRYSDRRNQPQH
TRBJ1-1 TRBV20-1 SALGTEAF
TRBJ1-1 TRBV20-1 SASGQKNMNTEAF
TRBJ2-7 TRBV29-1 SVEWGGSLEQY
TRBJ2-7 TRBV15 ATSEASDYEQY
TRBJ2-2 TRBV9 ASSATGTGIPNTGELF
TRBJ2-3 TRBV9 ASSVDGSPATDTQY
TRBJ1-1 TRBV19 ASSTGGATEAF
TRBJ2-1 TRBV11-2 ASSPRTRYFEQF
TRBJ2-1 TRBV7-9 ASSLGSSWSNNEQF
TRBJ2-7 TRBV29-1 SVAYGPYEQY
TRBJ1-2 TRBV10-3 AISESGASYGYT